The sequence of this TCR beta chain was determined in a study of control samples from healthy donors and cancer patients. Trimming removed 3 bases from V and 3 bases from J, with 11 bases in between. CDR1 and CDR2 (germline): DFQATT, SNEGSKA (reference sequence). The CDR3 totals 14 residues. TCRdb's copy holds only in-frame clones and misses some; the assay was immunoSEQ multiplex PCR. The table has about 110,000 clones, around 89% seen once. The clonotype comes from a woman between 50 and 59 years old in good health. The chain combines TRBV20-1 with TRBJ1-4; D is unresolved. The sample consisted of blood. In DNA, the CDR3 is TGCAGTGCTAGTATACCAGAATCTAATGAAAAACTGTTTTTT. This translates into CSASIPESNEKLFF.